Each of the 15 T cell receptor beta chains below was sequenced from the same sample in a study of type 1 regulatory T cells. No antigen is known for these receptors. TCRdb ran MiXCR on the reads and lists one entry per CDR3 protein. The sample has tens of thousands of distinct CDR3 sequences, roughly 49% seen once. The sequenced material came from cultured non-Tr1 T cells, either the whole culture or a sorted T cell fraction (not recorded which). All receptors come from a human donor in good health.

There are a few counts of this clonotype. The chain employs TRBV2 and TRBJ2-4; D not resolved. Germline-derived CDR1 and CDR2 are SNHLY and FYNNEI. V lost 4 bases and J lost 0, with 4 bases in between. This CDR3 has 13 amino acids. The DNA of the CDR3 is TGTGCCAGCAGTGGTGAAGCCAAAAACATTCAGTACTTC. Translation gives CASSGEAKNIQYF.

The CDR3 bases are TGTGCCAGCAGTCCCCGGGGAGGGGGAGTTAACTATGGCTACACCTTC. It yields the protein CASSPRGGGVNYGYTF. The chain joins TRBV12-3 or TRBV12-4 to TRBJ1-2; D possibly corresponds to TRBD1 (6 bases). The CDR3 totals 16 residues. The ends were cut back, 5 bases at V and 1 base at J, with 17 bases in the middle.

On this clonotype itself: The germline gene is not matched at one end of the junction; a read error may be the cause. The rearrangement uses TRBV9 and TRBJ2-2, with D possibly matching TRBD2 (6 bases). Germline CDR1 reads SGDLS; CDR2 reads YYNGEE. The CDR3 has 14 residues. CDR3 region: CASSVASAAGGLFF. DNA for the CDR3: TGTGCCAGCAGCGTAGCATCAGCCGCCGGGGGGCTGTTTTTT.

This chain links TRBV19 with TRBJ1-1; 9 bases match TRBD1. V was pared by 3 bases and J by 4 bases, with 9 bases of the junction left unmatched. Germline CDR1 reads LNHDA; CDR2 reads SQIVND (reference sequence). The CDR3 covers 16 residues. CDR3 amino acids: CASSMAGTGPSTEAFF. The CDR3 DNA reads TGTGCCAGTAGTATGGCCGGGACAGGGCCGAGCACTGAAGCTTTCTTT.

The chain carries TRBV7-3 and TRBJ2-1, with 7 bases matching TRBD1. Germline lookup yields CDR1 SGHTA and CDR2 FQGTGA. The V gene end was trimmed by 5 bases and the J gene end by 6 bases; junction bases not matched to a gene: 10. This CDR3 has 15 residues. CDR3 in amino acids: CASSPRSAGGNEQFF. The CDR3 DNA reads as TGTGCCAGCAGCCCCCGTAGCGCAGGGGGCAATGAGCAGTTCTTC.

This rearrangement joins TRBV5-1 to TRBJ2-3, with a tentative D call TRBD2 (7 bases). Trimming took off 5 bases at V and 3 bases at J, with 16 bases between the two ends. The length of the CDR3 is 15 residues. The V gene's germline CDR1 is SGHRS and CDR2 YFSETQ. This CDR3 is CASRVGGPTTDTQYF. CDR3 coding DNA: TGCGCCAGCAGAGTCGGGGGGCCGACAACAGATACGCAGTATTTT.

This rearrangement joins TRBV29-1 to TRBJ2-7; D possibly corresponds to TRBD1 (5 bases). The V gene's germline CDR1 is SQVTM and CDR2 ANQGSEA. The V gene lost 4 bases and the J gene lost 5 bases, with 9 bases spanning the gap. This CDR3 comprises 11 residues. CDR3 DNA sequence: TGCAGCGTTGCTAGGGGCCACGAGCAGTACTTC. Encoded protein: CSVARGHEQYF.

This clonotype turned up a few times. CDR3 amino acids: CASREPGLIKTTGTGELFF. The DNA of the CDR3 is TGTGCCAGCAGAGAACCGGGACTCATCAAGACCACTGGCACCGGGGAGCTGTTTTTT. The chain links TRBV6-1 to TRBJ2-2, with D possibly matching TRBD2 (6 bases). V was pared by 6 bases and J by 4 bases, with 27 bases between. There are 19 residues in the CDR3. CDR1 is MNHNS, CDR2 SASEGT, per germline.

V and J are TRBV6-2 or TRBV6-3 and TRBJ2-7, with 7 positions matching TRBD1. In germline, CDR1 is MNHEY, CDR2 SVGEGT. The CDR3 spans 15 residues. Trimming took 3 bases from V and 2 from J; bases not matched to a gene: 7. The CDR3 nucleotides read TGTGCCAGCAGTTATCCCAGGGGGTTGGCCTACGAGCAGTACTTC. This translates into CASSYPRGLAYEQYF.

This sequence joins TRBV6-2 or TRBV6-3 and TRBJ2-5, with D perhaps being TRBD1 or TRBD2 (5 bases each). The CDR3 has 15 amino acids. Germline V CDR1 and CDR2: MNHEY, SVGEGT. V shed 11 bases and J shed 5 bases, with 24 bases lying between them. The CDR3 loop reads CAGQGGSGWAETQYF. In nucleotides, the CDR3 is TGTGCCGGACAAGGAGGATCGGGTTGGGCGGAGACCCAGTACTTC.

This clonotype was counted only a few times. V usage is TRBV6-1 and J usage is TRBJ1-5; weak D call: TRBD1 (6 bases). The V and J ends lost 5 bases and 3 bases respectively, with 11 bases between them. The CDR3 has 14 amino acids. Germline V gene data show CDR1 as MNHNS and CDR2 as SASEGT. This CDR3 is CASSLTGNNQPQHF. The CDR3 bases are TGTGCCAGCAGTCTCACAGGGAACAATCAGCCCCAGCATTTT.

This clonotype was seen a few times. The chain is built from TRBV4-1 and TRBJ2-2, with D perhaps TRBD1 or TRBD2 (5 bases each). Germline CDR1 is MGHRA and CDR2 is YSYEKL. The CDR3 covers 18 residues. The ends were cut back, 3 bases at V and 3 bases at J, with 20 bases in the middle. For the CDR3, the DNA is TGCGCCAGCAGCCATATCCAGAAACCGGGACGGGACACCGGGGAGCTGTTTTTT. Translated, it gives CASSHIQKPGRDTGELFF.

The table lists this clonotype with a count of one. V is TRBV3-1 and J is TRBJ2-1; 8 bases fit TRBD2. CDR1 is LGHDT, CDR2 YNNKEL, per germline (reference sequence). With V trimmed by 4 bases and J by 1 base, 15 bases remained unmatched. CDR3 size: 19 residues. Here the CDR3 reads CASSRRTAGASRSYNEQFF. CDR3 coding DNA: TGTGCCAGCAGCCGAAGGACAGCGGGGGCCTCCAGGTCCTACAATGAGCAGTTCTTC.

The chain uses TRBV20-1 and TRBJ1-5, with D possibly matching TRBD1 (5 bases). The CDR3 spans 17 residues. V gave up 0 bases and J gave up 8 bases, with 23 bases separating them. Germline V gives CDR1 DFQATT, CDR2 SNEGSKA (reference sequence). The CDR3, as DNA: TGCAGTGCTAGAGAGGGGTGGGAGGGACCGTCCTTAGAGCCCCAGCATTTT. Its translation: CSAREGWEGPSLEPQHF.

The rearrangement joins TRBV7-3 to TRBJ2-3; D unclear. Trimming removed 6 bases from V and 6 bases from J, with 13 bases in between. CDR1 and CDR2 from the germline V gene are SGHTA and FQGTGA. The CDR3 consists of 13 residues. Written as DNA, the CDR3 is TGTGCCAGCAGTCAGTCCCCGAGGGATACGCAGTATTTT. It yields the protein CASSQSPRDTQYF.